The entry below gives a single T cell receptor (beta chain) sequence along with its context. The antigen remains unidentified. This table comes from immunoSEQ multiplex PCR, and its TCRdb copy is limited to in-frame clones, with some not included. Of 85,000 to 130,000 clones in the sample, 82% are singletons; the top ten hold around 6.9%. The data were obtained in a study of PD-1 blockade in mismatch repair-deficient tumors. Study at large: All were previously treated, progressing patients with eleven to twelve mismatch repair-deficient cancer types.

V shed 4 bases, J shed 5 bases, and the junction held 6 bases outside the gene matches. CDR3 size: 15 residues. The V gene's germline CDR1 is MNHEY and CDR2 SVGAGI. PCR or immunohistochemistry showed mismatch repair deficiency in every enrolled patient. TCRs were sequenced from a few patients responding to pembrolizumab. Regarding the study as a whole: Rapid post-treatment expansion, then contraction, generally preceding radiologic response, marked tumor-resident clones.

The clonotype originates from an adult with mismatch repair-deficient cancer. The sequencing here drew on peripheral blood, taken approximately 36 weeks after starting pembrolizumab. The chain employs TRBV6-5 and TRBJ2-7; 12 nucleotides align to TRBD2. The CDR3 loop is CASSLASGRANEQYF. The CDR3 DNA is TGTGCCAGCAGTTTGGCTAGCGGGAGGGCCAACGAGCAGTACTTC.